These 14 T cell receptor beta chains originate from one sample sequenced in a study of blood T cells in healthy people across ages. Through a sample-barcoded 5' primer and a J-beta primer mix, a second PCR was run for roughly 6 to 11 cycles. TCRdb fed the 5' RACE reads into MiXCR, producing one record per CDR3 protein. Of under 750,000 distinct CDR3 sequences listed, 40% to 55% were seen once; the top ten hold approximately 23%. The material sequenced was blood. Receptor source: an elderly man in good health.

This chain links TRBV5-8 with TRBJ2-1; 7 bases are a match to TRBD2. Germline CDR1 reads SGHTS; CDR2 reads YDEGEE. CDR3 length: 17 amino acids. V dropped 4 bases and J dropped 4; count of bases not matched to a gene: 14. The CDR3 coding sequence is TGTGCCAGCAGCCCCTCTCCCCCTAGCGGAGGGTACAATGAGCAGTTCTTC. It encodes CASSPSPPSGGYNEQFF.

At least ten counts were recorded for this clonotype. Written as DNA, the CDR3 is TGTGCCAGCAGCTATGGGACAGAGTACAATGAGCAGTTCTTC. It encodes CASSYGTEYNEQFF. The chain combines TRBV7-2 with TRBJ2-1; 7 nucleotides agree with TRBD1. The V segment lost 4 bases and the J segment 4 bases; nucleotides outside the gene matches: 4. Germline-derived CDR1 and CDR2 are SGHTA and FQGNSA. The CDR3 contains 14 residues.

This clonotype has a single count. This rearrangement joins TRBV25-1 to TRBJ1-2; no reliable D call. From germline, CDR1 is MGHDK and CDR2 SYGVNS. Trimming removed 2 bases from V and 4 bases from J, with 8 bases in between. The CDR3 is made up of 13 amino acids. The CDR3 sequence: CASSEASLYGYTF. CDR3 coding DNA: TGTGCCAGCAGTGAAGCGTCGCTCTATGGCTACACCTTC.

A few counts support this clonotype. The chain combines TRBV9 with TRBJ1-2; D is unresolved. Trimming took 0 bases from V and 2 from J, leaving 17 bases between them. This CDR3 region has 17 residues. Germline CDR1 and CDR2: SGDLS and YYNGEE. CDR3 sequence (DNA): TGTGCCAGCAGCGTAGCCCCCTCCATGGAAGGGAACTATGGCTACACCTTC. It specifies CASSVAPSMEGNYGYTF.

V and J are TRBV9 and TRBJ2-1, with 12 positions matching TRBD2. CDR3 size: 18 residues. Germline CDR1 reads SGDLS; CDR2 reads YYNGEE. Trimming cost V 3 bases and J 2 bases; bases outside gene matches: 9. Here the CDR3 reads CASSALPPSGGAYNEQFF. The DNA for the CDR3 is TGTGCCAGCAGCGCACTCCCCCCTAGCGGGGGGGCCTACAATGAGCAGTTCTTC.

The rearrangement joins TRBV29-1 to TRBJ2-4, with 11 bases matching TRBD1. The DNA matches TRBJ2-7 better at its end, which makes the J call doubtful. The CDR3 has 14 residues. Germline V gene lookup returns CDR1 SQVTM and CDR2 ANQGSEA. This CDR3 reads CSVEGTGGSYEQYF. The CDR3 region has the DNA TGCAGCGTTGAGGGGACAGGGGGTTCCTACGAGCAGTACTTC.

This clonotype has just a few counts. A read error may be the cause here, since a much bigger clone is one base away. This chain uses TRBV6-6 with TRBJ2-5; D is uncertain. Between the trimmed V and J ends, which lost 7 bases and 11 bases, there was a span of 20 bases. In germline, CDR1 is MNHNY, CDR2 SVGAGI (reference sequence). The CDR3 contains 13 residues. The CDR3 nucleotides are TGTGCCAGCAATCCCGTCCCTCAATCTGAGCAGTACTTC. It translates to CASNPVPQSEQYF.

The chain combines TRBV20-1 with TRBJ2-3, with D perhaps TRBD2 (5 bases). This CDR3 has 14 residues. Trimming stripped 3 bases from V and 2 bases from J, with 12 bases between. CDR1 and CDR2 from the germline V gene are DFQATT and SNEGSKA (reference sequence). This CDR3 is CSASGGEPTDTQYF. The CDR3 nucleotides are TGCAGTGCTAGCGGAGGAGAGCCCACAGATACGCAGTATTTT.

The J gene is TRBJ1-2, the V gene TRBV4-3; TRBD1 aligns across 7 bases. Germline V gene lookup returns CDR1 LGHNA and CDR2 YSLEER. This CDR3 is built from 13 residues. Trimming at V came to 2 bases and at J to 7 bases, leaving 4 bases not matched to a gene. In DNA, the CDR3 is TGCGCCAGCAGCCAACAACAGGGGCTTGGCTACACCTTC. Translation gives CASSQQQGLGYTF.

This clonotype occurred a few times. The V and J genes are TRBV20-1 and TRBJ1-1; D ambiguous. Germline CDR1 DFQATT, CDR2 SNEGSKA (reference sequence). V was clipped by 6 bases and J by 2 bases, with 16 bases between them. The length of the CDR3 is 14 residues. The CDR3 reads CSAEAGRDNTEAFF. CDR3 coding DNA: TGCAGTGCAGAGGCGGGGAGAGATAACACTGAAGCTTTCTTT.

This clonotype occurred a few times. This chain connects TRBV5-6 to TRBJ2-3; tentatively, D is TRBD2 (6 bases). The ends were cut back, 6 bases at V and 2 bases at J, with 16 bases in the middle. This CDR3 has 15 residues. Germline assignment: CDR1 SGHDT and CDR2 YYEEEE. CDR3 amino acids: CASTSGLIDTDTQYF. CDR3 coding DNA: TGTGCCAGCACCTCGGGACTGATCGACACAGATACGCAGTATTTT.

This clonotype was seen a few times. The rearrangement joins TRBV20-1 to TRBJ2-1, with TRBD1 identical over 7 bases. The trim removed 6 bases at V and 12 bases at J, leaving 14 bases unmatched. The CDR3 extends over 13 amino acids. Germline lookup yields CDR1 DFQATT and CDR2 SNEGSKA (reference sequence). The CDR3 is CSARKTGRPGQFF. For the CDR3, the DNA is TGCAGTGCCAGAAAGACAGGGCGCCCCGGGCAGTTCTTC.

In this sample, this clonotype turned up a few times. V usage is TRBV6-6 and J usage is TRBJ2-2; 15 nucleotides align to TRBD2. Germline CDR1 reads MNHNY; CDR2 reads SVGAGI (reference sequence). The junction had 9 bases not matched to a gene; V was cut back by 7 bases and J by 3 bases. The CDR3 loop spans 18 amino acids. CDR3 loop: CASTNQGLAGGDTGELFF. CDR3 bases: TGTGCCAGCACCAACCAGGGACTAGCGGGGGGCGACACCGGGGAGCTGTTTTTT.

This clonotype was counted at least ten times. This sequence joins TRBV6-5 and TRBJ2-1; 7 bases align to TRBD2. Per the germline V gene, CDR1 is MNHEY and CDR2 is SVGAGI. The V and J ends lost 4 bases and 9 bases, in that order; junction bases with no gene match: 12. The CDR3 has 15 amino acids. The CDR3 DNA is TGTGCCAGCAGTTCAAAAAGCGGGATAGCAAGTGAGCAGTTCTTC. This sequence encodes CASSSKSGIASEQFF.